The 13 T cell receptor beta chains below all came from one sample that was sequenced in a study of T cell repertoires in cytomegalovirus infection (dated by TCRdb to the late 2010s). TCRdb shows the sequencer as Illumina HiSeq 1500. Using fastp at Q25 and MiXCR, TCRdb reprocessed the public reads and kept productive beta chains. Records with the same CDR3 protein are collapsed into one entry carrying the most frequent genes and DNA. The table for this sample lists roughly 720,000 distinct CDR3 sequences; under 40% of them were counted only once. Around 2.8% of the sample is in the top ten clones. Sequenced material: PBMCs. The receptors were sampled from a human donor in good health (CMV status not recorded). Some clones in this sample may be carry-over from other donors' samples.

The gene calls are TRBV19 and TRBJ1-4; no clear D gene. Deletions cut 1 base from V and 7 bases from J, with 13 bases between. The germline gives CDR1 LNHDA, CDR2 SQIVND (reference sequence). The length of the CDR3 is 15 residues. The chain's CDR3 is CASSIAGRRGEKLFF. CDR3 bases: TGTGCCAGTAGTATAGCCGGCCGGCGGGGTGAAAAACTGTTTTTT.

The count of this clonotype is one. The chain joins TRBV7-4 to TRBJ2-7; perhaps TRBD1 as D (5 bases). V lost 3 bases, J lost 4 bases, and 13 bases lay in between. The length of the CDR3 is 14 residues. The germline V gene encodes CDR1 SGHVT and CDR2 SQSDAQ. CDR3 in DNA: TGTGCCAGCAGCTTCTGGGGCAGCTTGTACGAGCAGTACTTC. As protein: CASSFWGSLYEQYF. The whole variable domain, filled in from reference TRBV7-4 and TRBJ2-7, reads GAGVSQSPRYKVAKRGRDVALRCDSISGHVTLYWYRQTLGQGSEVLTYSQSDAQRDKSGRPSGRFSAERPERSVSTLKIQRTEQGDSAVYLCASSFWGSLYEQYFGPGTRLTVT.

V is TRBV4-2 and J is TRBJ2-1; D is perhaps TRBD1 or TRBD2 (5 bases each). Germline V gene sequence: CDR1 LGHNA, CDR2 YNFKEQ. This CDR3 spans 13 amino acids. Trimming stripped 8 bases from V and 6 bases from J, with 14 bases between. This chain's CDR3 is CASGTITSNEQFF. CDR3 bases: TGTGCCAGCGGGACCATCACTTCCAATGAGCAGTTCTTC.

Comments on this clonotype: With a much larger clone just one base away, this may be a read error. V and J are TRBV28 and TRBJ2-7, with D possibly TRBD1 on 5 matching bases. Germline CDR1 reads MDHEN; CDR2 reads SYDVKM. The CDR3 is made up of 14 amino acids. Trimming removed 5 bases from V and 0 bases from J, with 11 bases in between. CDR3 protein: CASSRTITSYEQYF. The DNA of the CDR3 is TGTGCCAGCAGTCGGACAATTACCTCCTACGAGCAGTACTTC. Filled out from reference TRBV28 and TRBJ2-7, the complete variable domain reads DVKVTQSSRYLVKRTGEKVFLECVQDMDHENMFWYRQDPGLGLRLIYFSYDVKMKEKGDIPEGYSVSREKKERFSLILESASTNQTSMYLCASSRTITSYEQYFGPGTRLTVT.

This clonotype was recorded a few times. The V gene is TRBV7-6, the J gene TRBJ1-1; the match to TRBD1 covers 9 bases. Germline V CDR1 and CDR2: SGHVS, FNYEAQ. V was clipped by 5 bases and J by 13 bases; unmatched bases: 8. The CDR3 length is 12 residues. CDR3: CASSQATGGHFF. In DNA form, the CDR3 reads TGTGCCAGCAGCCAGGCGACAGGGGGGCATTTCTTT.

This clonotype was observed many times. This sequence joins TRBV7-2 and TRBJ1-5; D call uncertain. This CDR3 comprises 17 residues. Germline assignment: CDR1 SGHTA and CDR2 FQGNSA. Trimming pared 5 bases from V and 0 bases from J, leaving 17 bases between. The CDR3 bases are TGTGCCAGCAGCGCCCGGGTTGACCCCTATAGCAATCAGCCCCAGCATTTT. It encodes CASSARVDPYSNQPQHF.

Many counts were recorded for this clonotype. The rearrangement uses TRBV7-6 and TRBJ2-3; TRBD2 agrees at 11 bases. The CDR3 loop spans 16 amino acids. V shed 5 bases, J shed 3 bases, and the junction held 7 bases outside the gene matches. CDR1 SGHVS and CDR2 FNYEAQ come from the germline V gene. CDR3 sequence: CASSPDTSGRTDTQYF. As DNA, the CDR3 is TGTGCCAGCAGCCCAGACACTAGCGGGAGAACAGATACGCAGTATTTT. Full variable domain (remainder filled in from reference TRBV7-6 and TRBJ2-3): GAGVSQSPRYKVTKRGQDVALRCDPISGHVSLYWYRQALGQGPEFLTYFNYEAQQDKSGLPNDRFSAERPEGSISTLTIQRTEQRDSAMYRCASSPDTSGRTDTQYFGPGTRLTVL.

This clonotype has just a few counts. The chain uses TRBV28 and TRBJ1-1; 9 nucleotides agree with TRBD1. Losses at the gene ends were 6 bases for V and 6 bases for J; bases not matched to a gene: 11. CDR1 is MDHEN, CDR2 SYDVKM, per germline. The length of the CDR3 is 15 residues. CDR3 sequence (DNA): TGTGCCAGCAGACCCCGGGACAGGGTACTGGCTGAAGCTTTCTTT. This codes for CASRPRDRVLAEAFF.

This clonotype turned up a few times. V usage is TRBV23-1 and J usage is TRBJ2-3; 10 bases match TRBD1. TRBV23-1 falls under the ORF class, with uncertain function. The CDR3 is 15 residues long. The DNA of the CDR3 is TGCATATTTAAACGAGGGACAGGGGTGGCAGATACGCAGTATTTT. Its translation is CIFKRGTGVADTQYF.

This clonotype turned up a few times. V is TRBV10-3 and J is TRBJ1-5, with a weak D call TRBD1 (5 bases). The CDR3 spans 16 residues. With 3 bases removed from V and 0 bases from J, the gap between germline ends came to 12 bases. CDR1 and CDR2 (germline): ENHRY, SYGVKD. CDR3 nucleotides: TGTGCCATCAGTGAAGGACGAAGGGGTAGCAATCAGCCCCAGCATTTT. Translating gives CAISEGRRGSNQPQHF.

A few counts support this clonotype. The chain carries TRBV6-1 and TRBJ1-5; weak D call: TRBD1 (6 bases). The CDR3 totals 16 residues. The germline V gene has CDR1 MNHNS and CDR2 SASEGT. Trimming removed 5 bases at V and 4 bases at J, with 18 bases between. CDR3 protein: CASSLTDRSLNQPQHF. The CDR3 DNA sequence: TGTGCCAGCAGTCTTACAGACAGGTCACTAAATCAGCCCCAGCATTTT.

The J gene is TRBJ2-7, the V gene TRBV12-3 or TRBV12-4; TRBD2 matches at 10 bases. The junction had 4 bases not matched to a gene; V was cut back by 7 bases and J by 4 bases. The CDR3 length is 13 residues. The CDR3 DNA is TGTGCCAGCAAGGGACTAGCGCGTTACGAGCAGTACTTC. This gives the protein CASKGLARYEQYF.

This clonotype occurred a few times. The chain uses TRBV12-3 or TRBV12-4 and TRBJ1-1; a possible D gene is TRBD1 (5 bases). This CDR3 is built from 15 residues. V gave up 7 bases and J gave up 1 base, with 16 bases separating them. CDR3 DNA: TGTGCCAGCAATCCGTTGGGGGTACGGAACACTGAAGCTTTCTTT. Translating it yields CASNPLGVRNTEAFF.